What follows are 9 T cell receptor beta chains derived from one specimen sequenced in a study of STAT3 mutations in large granular lymphocyte leukemia (dated by TCRdb to between 2018 and 2021). The library was generated by the immunoSEQ multiplex PCR assay. The immuneACCESS repertoire file appears here via TCRdb, limited to in-frame rearrangements. These files lack a portion of the clones; in checked studies, under half of the deficit traces to unresolved V genes, and the cause of the others is not known. The sample table records approximately 45,000 clones; 80% to 90% of these occur just once. The ten largest clonotypes hold around 0.44% of the sample. Here is what the overall study found, with its caveats: At least one immunodominant TCRbeta clonotype was present in every T-LGLL patient, and multiple immunodominant subclonotypes appeared in about half of the T-LGLL patients.

Their recognized antigens are unknown. Sequenced sample: PBMCs. The receptors come from a human donor with T large granular lymphocyte leukemia. Some clones in this sample may be carry-over from other donors' samples.

The gene calls are TRBV18 and TRBJ2-2; no reliable D call. Germline values: CDR1 KGHSH, CDR2 LQKENI. The V end was cut by 3 bases, the J end by 6 bases, with 20 bases between. This CDR3 spans 17 amino acids. In DNA, the CDR3 is TGTGCCAGCTCACCCGTCGGCGGCCGGACGGCGTCCGGGGAGCTGTTTTTT. It is translated as CASSPVGGRTASGELFF.

V and J are TRBV14 and TRBJ1-1; TRBD1 agrees at 7 bases. The CDR3 is 13 residues long. V was pared by 1 base and J by 6 bases, with 2 bases of the junction left unmatched. Per the germline V gene, CDR1 is SGHDN and CDR2 is FVKESK. CDR3 nucleotides: TGTGCCAGCAGCCAAGCAGGGGGGCCTGAAGCTTTCTTT. Protein: CASSQAGGPEAFF.

This clone appeared a few times. The chain is built from TRBV7-9 and TRBJ1-6, with D possibly TRBD1 on 6 matching bases. Germline values: CDR1 SEHNR, CDR2 FQNEAQ (reference sequence). This CDR3 is built from 14 residues. The V gene lost 5 bases and the J gene lost 10 bases, with 15 bases spanning the gap. The CDR3 here is CASSQQGAGSPLHF. CDR3 nucleotides: TGTGCCAGCAGCCAACAGGGTGCGGGGTCACCCCTCCACTTT.

This sequence joins TRBV5-1 and TRBJ2-1; 12 nucleotides match TRBD2. Unmatched junction bases numbered 7, after V lost 3 bases and J lost 12 bases. The germline V gene has CDR1 SGHRS and CDR2 YFSETQ. The CDR3 consists of 14 residues. The CDR3 spells CASSSITSGGPQFF. The CDR3, as DNA: TGCGCCAGCAGCTCGATAACTAGCGGGGGGCCGCAGTTCTTC.

The V call is TRBV6-5, the J call TRBJ1-3; D is perhaps TRBD1 (5 bases). V was clipped by 9 bases and J by 4 bases, with 19 bases between them. The CDR3 totals 15 residues. CDR1 and CDR2 (germline): MNHEY, SVGAGI. CDR3 amino acids: CASTRDGVEGNTIYF. In DNA form, the CDR3 reads TGTGCCAGTACTAGGGACGGAGTTGAGGGAAACACCATATATTTT.

The chain joins TRBV18 to TRBJ1-1; 9 positions match TRBD1. With V trimmed by 5 bases and J by 7 bases, 8 bases remained unmatched. Per the germline V gene, CDR1 is KGHSH and CDR2 is LQKENI. The CDR3 has 14 amino acids. The CDR3: CASSFRDREVEAFF. In nucleotides, the CDR3 is TGTGCCAGCTCATTCCGGGACAGGGAGGTTGAAGCTTTCTTT.

CDR3 DNA sequence: TGCGCCAGCAGCCACCGGGACAGGGCCTTGGATTCCCCGATGGAGGACTACTACGAGCAGTACGTC. Its protein is CASSHRDRALDSPMEDYYEQYV. This chain joins TRBV5-1 and TRBJ2-7, with 9 bases aligning to TRBD1. CDR1 is SGHRS, CDR2 YFSETQ, per germline. The trim removed 4 bases at V and 3 bases at J, leaving 29 bases unmatched. The CDR3 runs to 22 residues.

The chain combines TRBV29-1 with TRBJ2-5; D remains unclear. Per the germline V gene, CDR1 is SQVTM and CDR2 is ANQGSEA. The CDR3 consists of 11 residues. Trimming removed 3 bases at V and 4 bases at J, with 6 bases between. CDR3 DNA sequence: TGCAGCGTTGACACGGGAGAGACCCAGTACTTC. Translation gives CSVDTGETQYF.

In its sample, this clone was seen a few times. The chain uses TRBV18 and TRBJ1-4, with unresolved D. V was shortened by 6 bases and J by 8 bases, with 13 bases between the two germline ends. Germline lookup yields CDR1 KGHSH and CDR2 LQKENI. The CDR3 loop spans 13 amino acids. The CDR3 region has the DNA TGTGCCAGCTCCCCGGACGGAGGGGAAAAACTGTTTTTT. Protein: CASSPDGGEKLFF.